This TCR beta chain comes out of a study of cytomegalovirus exposure and HLA in healthy donors. The CDR3 runs to 14 residues. Germline CDR1 is LNHDA and CDR2 is SQIVND (reference sequence). V lost 8 bases to trimming and J lost 3 bases, with 16 bases between them. With 60 Vbeta and 13 Jbeta primers, the PCR was carried out. Data came from immunoSEQ multiplex PCR; TCRdb stores just in-frame clones and leaves some out. The sample lists 150,000 to 180,000 clones, around 74% seen once, with over 2.5% in the top ten. Regarding the study as a whole: Cytomegalovirus-associated status was assigned to approximately 160 TCR beta chains. HLA allele associations emerged for around 16,000 TCR beta sequences in a later analysis, at 0.05 false discovery rate.

Comment on this clone: The antigen is unknown.

The V and J genes are TRBV19 and TRBJ1-2, with D possibly TRBD1 on 6 matching bases. The source of this sequence is a man aged 18 to 35 in good health and CMV-seronegative. Sequencing used PBMCs. CDR3 amino acids: CASGGDGDYYGYTF. The CDR3 DNA is TGTGCCAGTGGGGGCGACGGGGATTACTATGGCTACACCTTC.